The sequence of this T cell receptor beta chain was determined in a study of blood T cell repertoires in COVID-19. Using immunoSEQ multiplex PCR, the repertoire was profiled, and TCRdb retains in-frame clones only, with some absent. The sample has over 85,000 clones, 70% to 80% seen once. The germline V gene has CDR1 MNHEY and CDR2 SVGAGI. V was shortened by 5 bases and J by 7 bases, with 12 bases between the two germline ends. There are 13 residues in the CDR3. The receptor was derived from a human donor in a cohort sampled during active COVID-19. The chain combines TRBV6-5 with TRBJ1-5, with a weak D call TRBD1 (5 bases). Source material: peripheral blood. The CDR3 DNA sequence: TGTGCCAGCAGTATCAGGGTACGGCAGCCCCAGCATTTT. It translates to CASSIRVRQPQHF.